The sequence of this TCR beta chain was determined in a study of cytomegalovirus exposure and HLA in healthy donors. About the research overall: Approximately 85 million unique TCRs from HLA-typed donors were held in an early data release. Overall study results and limits: The productive fraction for most TCR beta V segments was about 90% or about 30% in an earlier analysis. The study labeled 164 TCR beta chains cytomegalovirus-associated.

This PCR relied on a set of 60 Vbeta primers and 13 Jbeta primers. In the authors' methods: Among the unique TCR beta chains that a later analysis counted, about 79 million in all, 10 million to 13 million were shared. Method: immunoSEQ multiplex PCR; TCRdb's copy keeps in-frame clones and lacks some. V and J calls and clone size come straight from that table; D and trimming were deduced from the DNA. This sample carries around 200,000 clones, with approximately 0.98% going to the ten biggest clones. Germline CDR1 and CDR2: SGHAT and FQNNGV. The CDR3 sequence is 13 residues long. As to this clone: Its antigen is as yet unknown.

This clonotype was sampled from a woman in her twenties or thirties in good health and CMV-seropositive. The specimen was PBMCs. The chain is built from TRBV11-2 and TRBJ2-5; D might be TRBD2 (5 bases). The J call may be incorrect, as the DNA end agrees better with TRBJ2-7. The CDR3 bases are TGTGCCAGCAGTCCCCAGAGGGAGTACGAGCAGTACTTC. Translation: CASSPQREYEQYF.